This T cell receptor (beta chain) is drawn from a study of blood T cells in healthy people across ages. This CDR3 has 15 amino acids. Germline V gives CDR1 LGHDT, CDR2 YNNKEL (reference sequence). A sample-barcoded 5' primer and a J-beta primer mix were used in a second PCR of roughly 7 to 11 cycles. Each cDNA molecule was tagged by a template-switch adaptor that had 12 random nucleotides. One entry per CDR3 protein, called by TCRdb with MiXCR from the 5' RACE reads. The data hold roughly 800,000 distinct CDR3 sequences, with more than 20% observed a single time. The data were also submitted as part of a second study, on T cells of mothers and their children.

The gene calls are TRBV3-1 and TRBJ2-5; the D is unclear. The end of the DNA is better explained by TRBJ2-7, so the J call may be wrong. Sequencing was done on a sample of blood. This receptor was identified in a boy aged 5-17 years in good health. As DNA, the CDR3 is TGTGCCAGCAGCCACCCCCTTCGGCCTGGCTACGAGCAGTACTTC. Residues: CASSHPLRPGYEQYF.